The source of this T cell receptor beta chain is a study of blood T cell repertoires in COVID-19. Measured with immunoSEQ multiplex PCR; TCRdb has only the in-frame clones, and not every one. The sample gives 150,000 or so clones, roughly 83% of which show up once; under 4.5% is in the top ten. This CDR3 is 14 amino acids long. Deletions cut 1 base from V and 11 bases from J, with 17 bases between. Looked up from germline, CDR1 is LGHNA and CDR2 is YSLEER. The sequenced sample was PBMCs or T cells enriched from blood (not recorded which). The receptor was isolated from a woman aged 45 to 65 who had recovered from COVID-19. The genes are TRBV4-3 and TRBJ1-1; weak D call: TRBD1 (5 bases). The CDR3 loop is CASSQVGGAFRAFF. CDR3 nucleotides: TGCGCCAGCAGCCAAGTTGGAGGGGCGTTCCGGGCTTTCTTT.